The clone carrying this T cell receptor beta chain occurred a few times. No antigen is known for it. Looked up from germline, CDR1 is KGHDR and CDR2 is SFDVKD. Trimming cost V 4 bases and J 1 base, with 12 bases left between them. The CDR3 consists of 16 residues. TCRdb used MiXCR to reprocess the RT-PCR reads, holding one entry per CDR3 protein. This sample yields about 500,000 distinct CDR3 sequences, of which approximately 16% are seen a single time; 3% to 3.5% belongs to the top ten. This entry is derived from a study of response to subunit inactivated influenza vaccine. Findings and caveats of the study: The authors put forward the suggestion that each seasonal influenza vaccination may bring in only a limited number of new T cells.

The chain uses TRBV24-1 and TRBJ2-2, with D possibly being TRBD1 or TRBD2 (5 bases each). The receptor comes from a man aged 50 to 69 who received an inactivated influenza vaccine. The starting material was CD4+ T cells sorted from PBMCs, obtained around 25 months after vaccination. This chain's CDR3 is CATSEPGPLNTGELFF. CDR3 nucleotides: TGTGCCACCAGTGAGCCGGGACCGTTGAACACCGGGGAGCTGTTTTTT.